This T cell receptor beta chain stems from a study of OX40 agonist ivuxolimab in advanced cancers. Regarding the study as a whole: Partial responders treated at 0.1-3.0 mg/kg exhibited clonal expansion among the lowest measured.

Autoimmune disease history or systemic immunosuppression was exclusionary. With baseline, cycle 4 day 1, and cycle 7 day 1 as timepoints, blood was sampled. This table comes from immunoSEQ multiplex PCR, and its TCRdb copy is limited to in-frame clones, with some not included. The repertoire includes more than 80,000 clones, approximately 84% of them detected once, and approximately 1.9% sits in the top ten. The CDR3 has 14 amino acids. Germline values: CDR1 SGHTA, CDR2 FQGTGA. V lost 4 bases and J 7 bases, leaving 14 bases between the germline ends. This clone was detected only a few times. No antigen is known for it.

This sequence was found in an adult with an advanced solid tumor such as melanoma, head and neck, liver or kidney cancer. The sequenced sample was CD4+ or CD8+ T cells sorted from blood, obtained in a trial of the OX40 agonist ivuxolimab. The chain uses TRBV7-3 and TRBJ2-1, with D possibly matching TRBD2 (6 bases). The CDR3 bases are TGTGCCAGCAGCTACGGGACTCCCCCGAATGAGCAGTTCTTC. It codes for CASSYGTPPNEQFF.